This is a list of T cell receptor beta chains from one sample in a study of PD-1 blockade in classical Hodgkin lymphoma. Profiled with immunoSEQ multiplex PCR; TCRdb holds only in-frame clones, not every one. Of tens of thousands of clones listed, more than 70% were seen once; the top ten hold approximately 20%. The input for sequencing was peripheral blood mononuclear cells (PBMCs), taken at baseline. Every receptor here comes from a human donor with classical Hodgkin lymphoma. Both conserved end residues are part of each CDR3. The D gene is left open where the match is weak. Size is stated for part of the rows, as once, few or many counts, or as a class when the clone is expanded.

>TRBJ1-2|.|TRBV6-5|few
CASGGGNYGYTF
TGTGCCAGCGGGGGGGGCAACTATGGCTACACCTTC
>TRBJ1-4|.|TRBV7-6|.
CASSFGLGEKLFF
TGTGCCAGCAGCTTCGGGTTAGGGGAAAAACTGTTTTTT
>TRBJ2-1|TRBD2|TRBV10-1|.
CASSEASGSTDSYNEQFF
TGCGCCAGCAGTGAGGCTAGCGGGAGTACGGACTCCTACAATGAGCAGTTCTTC
>TRBJ1-6|.|TRBV4-2|.
CASSQVGAEGFSPLHF
TGTGCCAGCAGCCAAGTGGGTGCGGAGGGATTCTCACCCCTCCACTTT
>TRBJ1-2|TRBD1|TRBV6-6|.
CASSPTGISGYTF
TGTGCCAGCAGTCCGACAGGGATCTCTGGCTACACCTTC
>TRBJ2-7|.|TRBV6-6|.
CASSYGGGDEQYF
TGTGCCAGCAGTTACGGGGGTGGGGACGAGCAGTACTTC
>TRBJ2-7|TRBD2|TRBV5-6|.
CASSLRLAGGMGEQYF
TGTGCCAGCAGCCTCAGACTAGCGGGAGGAATGGGCGAGCAGTACTTC
>TRBJ1-3|TRBD1|TRBV9|.
CASSKLQGARNTIYF
TGTGCCAGCAGCAAGCTACAGGGGGCGCGAAACACCATATATTTT
>TRBJ2-3|.|TRBV9|.
CASSVDGSTDTQYF
TGTGCCAGCAGCGTAGATGGCAGCACAGATACGCAGTATTTT
>TRBJ1-2|TRBD1|TRBV6-5|.
CASSYSSTGGGGYTF
TGTGCCAGCAGTTACTCCTCAACAGGGGGAGGTGGCTACACCTTC
>TRBJ2-7|.|TRBV4-3|.
CASSRGRLGGPYEQYF
TGCGCCAGCAGCCGAGGACGGCTCGGGGGCCCTTACGAGCAGTACTTC
>TRBJ2-5|TRBD1|TRBV7-2|.
CASSPGQGASETQYF
TGTGCCAGCAGCCCCGGACAGGGGGCGTCGGAGACCCAGTACTTC
>TRBJ1-2|.|TRBV9|.
CASGNKGTAAAGYTF
TGTGCCAGCGGCAACAAGGGTACCGCTGCGGCTGGCTACACCTTC
>TRBJ1-4|.|TRBV30|.
CAWSVGGNNEKLFF
TGTGCCTGGAGTGTAGGGGGAAATAATGAAAAACTGTTTTTT
>TRBJ1-1|.|TRBV27|.
CASSLRAQTEAFF
TGTGCCAGCAGTTTAAGGGCCCAGACTGAAGCTTTCTTT
>TRBJ1-4|.|TRBV14|.
CASSQDLVTSSTNEKLFF
TGTGCCAGCAGCCAGGACCTGGTTACCTCGTCAACTAATGAAAAACTGTTTTTT
>TRBJ2-7|TRBD1|TRBV6-1|few
CASSPSWTGSYEQYF
TGTGCCAGCAGTCCATCGTGGACAGGGTCCTACGAGCAGTACTTC
>TRBJ2-1|TRBD2|TRBV9|.
CASSVVASGKEQFF
TGTGCCAGCAGCGTAGTGGCTAGCGGGAAGGAGCAGTTCTTC
>TRBJ2-7|.|TRBV11-2|.
CASSRPQGRYEQYF
TGTGCCAGCAGCCGTCCACAGGGTCGGTACGAGCAGTACTTC
>TRBJ2-1|.|TRBV19|few
CASSIRGSGYNEQFF
TGTGCCAGTAGTATTCGAGGTAGCGGATACAATGAGCAGTTCTTC
>TRBJ1-2|TRBD1|TRBV6-5|.
CASSYQGADYGYTF
TGTGCCAGCAGTTACCAGGGGGCCGACTATGGCTACACCTTC
>TRBJ1-6|TRBD1|TRBV7-9|once
CASSLVFGQGNSPLHF
TGTGCCAGCAGCTTAGTATTTGGACAGGGGAATTCACCCCTCCACTTT
>TRBJ2-5|.|TRBV4-1|.
CASSPGQETQYF
TGCGCCAGCAGCCCAGGACAAGAGACCCAGTACTTC
>TRBJ2-7|.|TRBV2|.
CASSGGPGTPIEQYF
TGTGCCAGCAGCGGGGGACCCGGGACCCCGATCGAGCAGTACTTC
>TRBJ2-3|.|TRBV5-4|.
CASSLAQGRPTDTQYF
TGTGCCAGCAGCTTGGCCCAGGGGAGGCCCACAGATACGCAGTATTTT
>TRBJ2-3|.|TRBV9|.
CASSIRTGLSTDTQYF
TGTGCCAGCAGCATTAGGACAGGACTATCCACAGATACGCAGTATTTT
>TRBJ1-1|.|TRBV5-1|.
CASSLVQGRNTEAFF
TGCGCCAGCAGCTTGGTGCAGGGGCGAAACACTGAAGCTTTCTTT
>TRBJ2-7|.|TRBV18|.
CASSPSKTYEQYF
TGTGCCAGCTCACCATCCAAAACCTACGAGCAGTACTTC